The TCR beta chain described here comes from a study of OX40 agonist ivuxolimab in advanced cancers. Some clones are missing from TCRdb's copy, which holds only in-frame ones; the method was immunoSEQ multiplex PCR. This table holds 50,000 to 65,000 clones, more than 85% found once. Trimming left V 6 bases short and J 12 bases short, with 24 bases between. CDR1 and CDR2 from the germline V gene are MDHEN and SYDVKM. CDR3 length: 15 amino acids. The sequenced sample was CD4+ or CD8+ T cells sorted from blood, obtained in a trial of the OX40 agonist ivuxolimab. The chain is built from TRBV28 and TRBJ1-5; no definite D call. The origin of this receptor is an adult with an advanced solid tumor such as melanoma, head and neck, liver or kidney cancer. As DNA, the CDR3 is TGTGCCAGCAGAGGGCCCGATCTATCAGCGTCTCTCCAGCATTTT. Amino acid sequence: CASRGPDLSASLQHF. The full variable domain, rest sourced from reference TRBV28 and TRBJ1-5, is DVKVTQSSRYLVKRTGEKVFLECVQDMDHENMFWYRQDPGLGLRLIYFSYDVKMKEKGDIPEGYSVSREKKERFSLILESASTNQTSMYLCASRGPDLSASLQHFGDGTRLSIL.